Shown below are 10 T cell receptor beta chains from a single sample sequenced in a study of CD8 T cells in ankylosing spondylitis. TCRdb re-derived calls from the 5' RACE reads in MiXCR, one entry per CDR3 protein. The table includes about 250,000 distinct CDR3 sequences, roughly 8% detected once. The sample was blood, either unsorted or a sorted T cell fraction (not recorded which). These receptor sequences come from a female donor with ankylosing spondylitis or in good health (not recorded which).

This clonotype was found many times. The rearrangement joins TRBV25-1 to TRBJ2-1; no clear D. With 7 bases removed from V and 7 bases from J, the gap between germline ends came to 8 bases. This CDR3 spans 11 amino acids. Germline lookup yields CDR1 MGHDK and CDR2 SYGVNS. The CDR3 region is CASNFENEQFF. The CDR3 coding sequence is TGTGCCAGCAACTTCGAGAATGAGCAGTTCTTC.

V and J are TRBV28 and TRBJ1-4; D is possibly TRBD1 (5 bases). Between the trimmed V and J ends, which lost 5 bases and 8 bases, there was a span of 18 bases. The CDR3 extends over 15 amino acids. Germline V gives CDR1 MDHEN, CDR2 SYDVKM. In DNA, the CDR3 is TGTGCCAGCAGTCCAGCGGGGCGAGGAAGGGAAAAACTGTTTTTT. It is translated as CASSPAGRGREKLFF.

This clonotype was detected ten times or more. The rearrangement uses TRBV25-1 and TRBJ2-4; D possibly matches TRBD1 or TRBD2 (5 bases each). The CDR3 sequence is 16 residues long. V was clipped by 5 bases and J by 6 bases, with 20 bases between them. The germline V gene has CDR1 MGHDK and CDR2 SYGVNS. CDR3 protein: CASSSGRDVGRNIQYF. The CDR3 DNA follows: TGTGCCAGCAGTAGTGGCAGGGATGTTGGGAGAAACATTCAGTACTTC. Looking up the rest from reference TRBV25-1 and TRBJ2-4 gives the full variable domain: EADIYQTPRYLVIGTGKKITLECSQTMGHDKMYWYQQDPGMELHLIHYSYGVNSTEKGDLSSESTVSRIRTEHFPLTLESARPSHTSQYLCASSSGRDVGRNIQYFGAGTRLSVL.

This clonotype was seen ten or more times. The chain combines TRBV20-1 with TRBJ2-2, with D tentatively TRBD1 (6 bases). Trimming left V 6 bases short and J 1 base short, with 9 bases between. Per the germline V gene, CDR1 is DFQATT and CDR2 is SNEGSKA (reference sequence). This CDR3 is 13 amino acids long. CDR3 nucleotides: TGCAGTGCGGAACAGGGGAACACCGGGGAGCTGTTTTTT. Encoded protein: CSAEQGNTGELFF.

At least ten counts were recorded for this clonotype. The chain couples TRBV4-3 to TRBJ2-3; a weak D match, TRBD1 (6 bases). This CDR3 comprises 16 residues. V lost 0 bases and J 3 bases, leaving 13 bases between the germline ends. Germline values: CDR1 LGHNA, CDR2 YSLEER. The CDR3 DNA reads as TGCGCCAGCAGCCAAGATGGGGGCCTTGGGACAGATACGCAGTATTTT. Amino acids: CASSQDGGLGTDTQYF.

The chain employs TRBV15 and TRBJ1-2; TRBD1 is a possible D gene (6 bases). CDR3 length equals 12 residues. V dropped 8 bases and J dropped 8 bases, with 15 bases sitting between them. Per germline, CDR1 LNHNV and CDR2 YYDKDF (reference sequence). Here the CDR3 reads CATETGGEGYTF. The CDR3 region has the DNA TGTGCCACCGAAACGGGGGGCGAGGGCTACACCTTC.

This clonotype was detected ten times or more. The chain couples TRBV29-1 to TRBJ1-1, with D possibly matching TRBD1 (6 bases). Germline V gives CDR1 SQVTM, CDR2 ANQGSEA. Trimming removed 6 bases at V and 3 bases at J, with 14 bases between. This CDR3 region has 13 residues. The CDR3 is CSVTTGGDTEAFF. As DNA, the CDR3 is TGCAGCGTCACGACAGGCGGGGACACTGAAGCTTTCTTT.

This clonotype was found many times. The V and J genes are TRBV3-1 and TRBJ2-3; 7 nucleotides align to TRBD1. CDR3 length equals 14 residues. The V and J ends lost 1 base and 5 bases, in that order; junction bases with no gene match: 3. Germline-derived CDR1 and CDR2 are LGHDT and YNNKEL (reference sequence). CDR3 protein: CASSQVGTEDTQYF. For the CDR3, the DNA is TGTGCCAGCAGCCAAGTTGGGACAGAAGATACGCAGTATTTT.

This clonotype turned up a few times. The CDR3 DNA follows: TGTGCCAGCAGTTTTTCCCGGCTTAATGAAAAACTGTTTTTT. This codes for CASSFSRLNEKLFF. The genes are TRBV6-5 and TRBJ1-4, with D unresolved. This CDR3 contains 14 residues. Trimming removed 4 bases from V and 4 bases from J, with 10 bases in between. The V gene's germline CDR1 is MNHEY and CDR2 SVGAGI.

This clonotype was seen at least ten times. The V gene is TRBV28, the J gene TRBJ2-1; D tentatively reads TRBD1 or TRBD2 (5 bases each). Germline V gene lookup returns CDR1 MDHEN and CDR2 SYDVKM. Trimming took 6 bases from V and 9 from J, leaving 9 bases between them. CDR3 length: 11 amino acids. The CDR3 sequence: CASRAGSEQFF. DNA of the CDR3: TGTGCCAGCAGGGCAGGGAGTGAGCAGTTCTTC.